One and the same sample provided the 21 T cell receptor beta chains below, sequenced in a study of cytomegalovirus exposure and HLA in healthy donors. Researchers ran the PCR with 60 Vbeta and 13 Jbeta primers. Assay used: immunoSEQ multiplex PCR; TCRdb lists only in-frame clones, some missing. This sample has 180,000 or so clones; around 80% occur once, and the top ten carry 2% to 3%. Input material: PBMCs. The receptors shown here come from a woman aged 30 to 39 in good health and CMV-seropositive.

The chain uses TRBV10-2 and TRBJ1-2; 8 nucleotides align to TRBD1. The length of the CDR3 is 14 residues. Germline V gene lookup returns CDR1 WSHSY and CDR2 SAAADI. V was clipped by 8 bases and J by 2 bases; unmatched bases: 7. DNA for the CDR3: TGCGCCAGCCGATTACAGGGGGGGAACTATGGCTACACCTTC. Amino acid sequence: CASRLQGGNYGYTF.

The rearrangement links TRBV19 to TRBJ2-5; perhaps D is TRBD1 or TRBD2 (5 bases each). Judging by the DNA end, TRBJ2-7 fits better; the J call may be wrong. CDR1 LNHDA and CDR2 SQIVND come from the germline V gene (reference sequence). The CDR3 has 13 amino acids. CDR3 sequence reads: CASSIDGGYEQYF. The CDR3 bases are TGTGCCAGTAGTATAGATGGGGGCTACGAGCAGTACTTC.

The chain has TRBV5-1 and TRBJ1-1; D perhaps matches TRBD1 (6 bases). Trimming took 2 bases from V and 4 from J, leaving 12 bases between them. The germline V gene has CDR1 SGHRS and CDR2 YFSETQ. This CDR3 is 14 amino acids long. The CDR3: CASSLAGGGTEAFF. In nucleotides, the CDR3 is TGCGCCAGCAGCTTAGCGGGAGGGGGCACTGAAGCTTTCTTT.

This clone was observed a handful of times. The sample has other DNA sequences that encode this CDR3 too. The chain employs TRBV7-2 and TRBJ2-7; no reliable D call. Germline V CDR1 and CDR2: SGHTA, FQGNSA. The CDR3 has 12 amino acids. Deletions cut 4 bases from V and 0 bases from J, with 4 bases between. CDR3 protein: CASSSSSYEQYF. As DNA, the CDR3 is TGTGCCAGCAGCTCCAGCTCCTACGAGCAGTACTTC.

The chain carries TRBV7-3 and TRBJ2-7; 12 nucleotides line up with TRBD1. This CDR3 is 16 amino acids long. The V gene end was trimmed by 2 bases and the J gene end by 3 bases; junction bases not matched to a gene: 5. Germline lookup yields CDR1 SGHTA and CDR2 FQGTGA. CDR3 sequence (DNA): TGTGCCAGCAGCTTATCCGGGACAGGGGGCCTCTACGAGCAGTACTTC. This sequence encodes CASSLSGTGGLYEQYF.

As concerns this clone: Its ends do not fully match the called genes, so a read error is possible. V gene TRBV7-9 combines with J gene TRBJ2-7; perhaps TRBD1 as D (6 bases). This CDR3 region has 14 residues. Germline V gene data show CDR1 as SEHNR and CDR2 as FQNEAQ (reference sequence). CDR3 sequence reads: CSSSLVGTTYEQYF. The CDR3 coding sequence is TGTTCCAGCAGCTTAGTAGGGACAACCTACGAGCAGTACTTC.

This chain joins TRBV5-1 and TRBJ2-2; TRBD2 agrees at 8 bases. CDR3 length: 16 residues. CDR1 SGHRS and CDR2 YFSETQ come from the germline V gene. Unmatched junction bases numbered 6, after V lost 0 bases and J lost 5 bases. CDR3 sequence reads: CASSLAGGAITGELFF. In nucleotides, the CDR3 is TGCGCCAGCAGCTTGGCCGGGGGGGCCATAACCGGGGAGCTGTTTTTT.

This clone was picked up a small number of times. CDR3 coding DNA: TGTGCCAGCAGCTCAACTACCAGGGGCGAGGGCGAAAAACTGTTTTTT. The encoded protein is CASSSTTRGEGEKLFF. The chain links TRBV7-8 to TRBJ1-4, with D perhaps matching TRBD1 (6 bases). Germline V gene data show CDR1 as SGHVS and CDR2 as FQNEAQ. V lost 4 bases and J lost 8, with 20 bases in between. The CDR3 contains 16 residues.

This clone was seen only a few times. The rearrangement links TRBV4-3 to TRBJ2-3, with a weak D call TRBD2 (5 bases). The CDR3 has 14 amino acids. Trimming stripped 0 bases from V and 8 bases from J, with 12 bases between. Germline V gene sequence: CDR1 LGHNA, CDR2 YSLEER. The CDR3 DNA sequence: TGCGCCAGCAGCCAAGACCCCGGGGTGGCTACGCAGTATTTT. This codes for CASSQDPGVATQYF.

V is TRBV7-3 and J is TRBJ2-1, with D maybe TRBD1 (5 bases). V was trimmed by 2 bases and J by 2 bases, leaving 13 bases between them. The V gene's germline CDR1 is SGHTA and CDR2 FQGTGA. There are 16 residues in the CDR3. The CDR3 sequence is CASSLGVRQPYNEQFF. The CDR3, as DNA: TGTGCCAGCAGCTTAGGCGTGCGACAGCCCTACAATGAGCAGTTCTTC.

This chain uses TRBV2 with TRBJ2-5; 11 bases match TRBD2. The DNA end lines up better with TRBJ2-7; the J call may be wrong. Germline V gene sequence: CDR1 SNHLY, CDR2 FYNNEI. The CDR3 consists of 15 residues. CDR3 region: CASSPQLAGVHEQYF. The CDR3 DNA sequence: TGTGCCAGCAGCCCCCAACTAGCGGGGGTCCACGAGCAGTACTTC.

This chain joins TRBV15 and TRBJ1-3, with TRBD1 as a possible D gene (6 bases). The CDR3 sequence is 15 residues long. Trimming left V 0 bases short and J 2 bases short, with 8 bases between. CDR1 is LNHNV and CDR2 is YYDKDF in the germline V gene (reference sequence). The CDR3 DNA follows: TGTGCCACCAGCAGAGATAGGGGGACTGGAAACACCATATATTTT. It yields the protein CATSRDRGTGNTIYF.

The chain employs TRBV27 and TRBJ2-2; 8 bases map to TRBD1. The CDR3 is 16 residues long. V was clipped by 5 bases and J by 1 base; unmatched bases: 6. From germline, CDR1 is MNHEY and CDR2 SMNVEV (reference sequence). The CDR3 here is CASSPRTGWNTGELFF. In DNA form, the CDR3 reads TGTGCCAGCAGTCCACGGACAGGGTGGAACACCGGGGAGCTGTTTTTT.

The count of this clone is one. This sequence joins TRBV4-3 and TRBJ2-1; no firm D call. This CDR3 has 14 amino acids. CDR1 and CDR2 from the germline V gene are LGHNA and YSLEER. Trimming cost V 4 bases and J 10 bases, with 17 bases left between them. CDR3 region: CASSPTRLGYEQFF. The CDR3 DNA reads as TGCGCCAGCAGCCCAACGCGCCTCGGGTACGAGCAGTTCTTC.

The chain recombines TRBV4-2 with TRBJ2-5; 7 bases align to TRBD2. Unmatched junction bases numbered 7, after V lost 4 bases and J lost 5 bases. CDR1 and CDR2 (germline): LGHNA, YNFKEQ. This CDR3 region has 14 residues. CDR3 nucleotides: TGTGCCAGCAGCCCCGGGAGGCGCGGGGAGACCCAGTACTTC. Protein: CASSPGRRGETQYF.

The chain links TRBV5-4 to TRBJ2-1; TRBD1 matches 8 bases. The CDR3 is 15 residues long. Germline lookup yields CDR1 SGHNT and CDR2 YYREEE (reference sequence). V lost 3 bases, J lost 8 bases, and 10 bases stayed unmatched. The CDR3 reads CASSSRQGPLYEQFF. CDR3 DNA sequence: TGTGCCAGCAGCTCTAGACAGGGGCCTCTCTATGAGCAGTTCTTC.

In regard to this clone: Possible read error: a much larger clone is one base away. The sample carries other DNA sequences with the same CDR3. This CDR3 is CASSPDRNYGYTF. CDR3 bases: TGTGCCAGCAGCCCCGACAGGAACTATGGCTACACCTTC. The rearrangement links TRBV7-2 to TRBJ1-2; TRBD1 is a possible D gene (6 bases). The V gene's germline CDR1 is SGHTA and CDR2 FQGNSA. V lost 5 bases to trimming and J lost 2 bases, with 9 bases between them. CDR3 size: 13 residues. The full variable domain, rest sourced from reference TRBV7-2 and TRBJ1-2, is GAGVSQSPSNKVTEKGKDVELRCDPISGHTALYWYRQSLGQGLEFLIYFQGNSAPDKSGLPSDRFSAERTGGSVSTLTIQRTQQEDSAVYLCASSPDRNYGYTFGSGTRLTVV.

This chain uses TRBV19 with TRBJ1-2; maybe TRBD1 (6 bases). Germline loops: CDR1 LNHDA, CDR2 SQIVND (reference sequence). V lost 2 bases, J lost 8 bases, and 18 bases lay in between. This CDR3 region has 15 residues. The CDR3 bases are TGTGCCAGTAGTATAAGCCCCTCCTCAGGACAGGGCTACACCTTC. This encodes CASSISPSSGQGYTF.

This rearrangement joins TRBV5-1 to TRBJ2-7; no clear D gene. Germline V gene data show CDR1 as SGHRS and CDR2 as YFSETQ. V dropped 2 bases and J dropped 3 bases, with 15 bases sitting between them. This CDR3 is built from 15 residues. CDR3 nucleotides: TGCGCCAGCAGCTTTACAACAGAGAAATACTACGAGCAGTACTTC. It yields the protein CASSFTTEKYYEQYF.

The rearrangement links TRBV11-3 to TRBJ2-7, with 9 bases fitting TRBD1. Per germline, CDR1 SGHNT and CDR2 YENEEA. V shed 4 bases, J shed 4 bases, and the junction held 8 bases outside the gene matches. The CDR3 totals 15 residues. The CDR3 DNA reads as TGTGCCAGCAGCTATCTCCGGGACAGGGTTTACGAGCAGTACTTC. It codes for CASSYLRDRVYEQYF.

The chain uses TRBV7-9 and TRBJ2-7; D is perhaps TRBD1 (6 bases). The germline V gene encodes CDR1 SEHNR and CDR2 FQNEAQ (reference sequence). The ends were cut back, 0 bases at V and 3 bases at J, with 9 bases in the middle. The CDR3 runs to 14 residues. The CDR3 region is CASSLAARGYEQYF. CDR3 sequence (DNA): TGTGCCAGCAGCTTAGCGGCCAGGGGCTACGAGCAGTACTTC.